This is a list of T cell receptor beta chains from one sample in a study of T-cell memory formation after mild COVID-19. One entry per CDR3 protein, called by TCRdb with MiXCR from the 5' RACE reads. In the table there are 130,000 to 150,000 distinct CDR3 sequences, over 15% of which are singletons. The specimen sequenced was PBMCs or a T cell subset sorted from them (not recorded which). Receptor source: an adult woman who had mild COVID-19 (a few samples of this study predate the infection). Cell type and time point are not known. The CDR3 runs from the conserved cysteine through the conserved F or W. D genes are given only for firm matches. Rows give clone size only sometimes, using once, few, many, or a class for an expanded clone.

CDR3 DNA: TGTGCCAGCAGCGGACAGAACAGGGGGGACTATGGCTACACCTTC
CDR3 protein: CASSGQNRGDYGYTF
D gene: TRBD1
clone size: many
V gene: TRBV3-1
J gene: TRBJ1-2

CDR3 DNA: TGTGCCAGCTCACCATCACAGGGGGGCACTGAAGCTTTCTTT
CDR3 protein: CASSPSQGGTEAFF
D gene: TRBD1
clone size: few
V gene: TRBV18
J gene: TRBJ1-1

CDR3 DNA: TGTGCCAGCAGTGGGGGGGCAATCCAAGAGACCCAGTACTTC
CDR3 protein: CASSGGAIQETQYF
D gene: .
clone size: few
V gene: TRBV12-3/TRBV12-4
J gene: TRBJ2-5

CDR3 DNA: TGTGCCAGCAGCTTAGCCGCTAGCGGGAGGGGCGAGCAGTACTTC
CDR3 protein: CASSLAASGRGEQYF
D gene: TRBD2
clone size: few
V gene: TRBV7-2
J gene: TRBJ2-7

CDR3 DNA: TGTGCCAGCAGCACCACTCCCCCTCCGGATACGCAGTATTTT
CDR3 protein: CASSTTPPPDTQYF
D gene: .
clone size: .
V gene: TRBV7-9
J gene: TRBJ2-3

CDR3 DNA: TGTCCGGGGGGCCTTTGGGAGAACACTGAAGCTTTCTTT
CDR3 protein: CPGGLWENTEAFF
D gene: .
clone size: .
V gene: TRBV12-3/TRBV12-4
J gene: TRBJ1-1

CDR3 DNA: TGCGCCAGCGGGTCCGGGGGGCCCAACACTGAAGCTTTCTTT
CDR3 protein: CASGSGGPNTEAFF
D gene: .
clone size: .
V gene: TRBV5-1
J gene: TRBJ1-1

CDR3 DNA: TGCGCCAGCAGCACAACACCTAACGGGCGCTCTGGAAACACCATATATTTT
CDR3 protein: CASSTTPNGRSGNTIYF
D gene: .
clone size: .
V gene: TRBV5-1
J gene: TRBJ1-3

CDR3 DNA: TGTGCCAGCTCTCAGTTAGTACAGGGGCATGGCTACACCTTC
CDR3 protein: CASSQLVQGHGYTF
D gene: TRBD1
clone size: few
V gene: TRBV6-5
J gene: TRBJ1-2

CDR3 DNA: TGTGCCAGCAGCCTGAGTGGGGCAGATCAAGAGACCCAGTACTTC
CDR3 protein: CASSLSGADQETQYF
D gene: .
clone size: .
V gene: TRBV7-9
J gene: TRBJ2-5

CDR3 DNA: TGCAGCGCGAGACTAGCGGGAGCGGGCGAGCAGTACTTC
CDR3 protein: CSARLAGAGEQYF
D gene: TRBD2
clone size: few
V gene: TRBV29-1
J gene: TRBJ2-7

CDR3 DNA: TGCAGCGTCCCCGTGTCCGCCCGTTCCTACGATGAGCAGTTCTTC
CDR3 protein: CSVPVSARSYDEQFF
D gene: .
clone size: .
V gene: TRBV29-1
J gene: TRBJ2-1

CDR3 DNA: TGTGCCAGCTCACTCCGACTAGCGGGGGGGCCCCAAGAGACCCAGTACTTC
CDR3 protein: CASSLRLAGGPQETQYF
D gene: TRBD2
clone size: few
V gene: TRBV18
J gene: TRBJ2-5

CDR3 DNA: TGTGCCAGCAACTTAGGATCTGGGCGGACTAGCGGGAGAGGGGAAGGCAATGAGCAGTTCTTC
CDR3 protein: CASNLGSGRTSGRGEGNEQFF
D gene: TRBD2
clone size: .
V gene: TRBV7-9
J gene: TRBJ2-1

CDR3 DNA: TGCAGTGCTAGCCGAGGACTAGCTTACAATGAGCAGTTCTTC
CDR3 protein: CSASRGLAYNEQFF
D gene: TRBD2
clone size: few
V gene: TRBV20-1
J gene: TRBJ2-1

CDR3 DNA: TGTGCCAGCAGTTCAGGGGGGGGACTAGCCCGCCTCACCTACGAGCAGTACTTC
CDR3 protein: CASSSGGGLARLTYEQYF
D gene: TRBD2
clone size: few
V gene: TRBV12-3/TRBV12-4
J gene: TRBJ2-7

CDR3 DNA: TGTGCCAGCAGCCCAGCTACGCCAAACTATTACTATGGCTACACCTTC
CDR3 protein: CASSPATPNYYYGYTF
D gene: .
clone size: .
V gene: TRBV5-4
J gene: TRBJ1-2

CDR3 DNA: TGCGCCAGCAGCTTCGCGGGCCTTTTCTCCTACAATGAGCAGTTCTTC
CDR3 protein: CASSFAGLFSYNEQFF
D gene: .
clone size: few
V gene: TRBV5-1
J gene: TRBJ2-1

CDR3 DNA: TGCAGTGCTAGAAGCGGGAGAGGATACAATGAGCAGTTCTTC
CDR3 protein: CSARSGRGYNEQFF
D gene: TRBD2
clone size: few
V gene: TRBV20-1
J gene: TRBJ2-1

CDR3 DNA: TGTGCCTGGAGCGGACAGTCTCGGGAAAAACTGTTTTTT
CDR3 protein: CAWSGQSREKLFF
D gene: .
clone size: .
V gene: TRBV30
J gene: TRBJ1-4

CDR3 DNA: TGTGCCATCAGTGAGTTCGGGACTAGCGGGAGGCGTGAAAAAGAGACCCAGTACTTC
CDR3 protein: CAISEFGTSGRREKETQYF
D gene: TRBD2
clone size: .
V gene: TRBV10-3
J gene: TRBJ2-5

CDR3 DNA: TGTGCCAGCAGCTTCTACACCGGGACAGGGGGCAGGAGCAATCAGCCCCAGCATTTT
CDR3 protein: CASSFYTGTGGRSNQPQHF
D gene: TRBD1
clone size: .
V gene: TRBV7-9
J gene: TRBJ1-5

CDR3 DNA: TGTGCCAGTAGTTACACCGGGACCGGAAACAATGAGCAGTTCTTC
CDR3 protein: CASSYTGTGNNEQFF
D gene: .
clone size: .
V gene: TRBV19
J gene: TRBJ2-1

CDR3 DNA: TGCGCCAGCAGCTCCTACAGAGACTACGAGCAGTACTTC
CDR3 protein: CASSSYRDYEQYF
D gene: .
clone size: few
V gene: TRBV5-1
J gene: TRBJ2-7

CDR3 DNA: TGTGCCAGCAGCTTAACCGGGACTAGCGTTTACAATGAGCAGTTCTTC
CDR3 protein: CASSLTGTSVYNEQFF
D gene: TRBD2
clone size: .
V gene: TRBV7-3
J gene: TRBJ2-1

CDR3 DNA: TGTGCCAGCAGCTTAGGAGGCCCTCGGGAGCAGTTCTTC
CDR3 protein: CASSLGGPREQFF
D gene: .
clone size: few
V gene: TRBV7-9
J gene: TRBJ2-1

CDR3 DNA: TGTGCCACCAGTGAGGCTCCCGGGACAGGAATGACAGGGCAGTACTTC
CDR3 protein: CATSEAPGTGMTGQYF
D gene: TRBD1
clone size: .
V gene: TRBV24-1
J gene: TRBJ2-7

CDR3 DNA: TGTGCCTGGATGGGAGTGGGATTTGAGCAGTACTTC
CDR3 protein: CAWMGVGFEQYF
D gene: .
clone size: .
V gene: TRBV30
J gene: TRBJ2-7

CDR3 DNA: TGTGCCAGCAGTAGGCAGGGGGGATTGGAGACCCAGTACTTC
CDR3 protein: CASSRQGGLETQYF
D gene: .
clone size: .
V gene: TRBV25-1
J gene: TRBJ2-5

CDR3 DNA: TGTGCCAGCAGTGGATCGGTTATAGGGCCGCTCTTGACCCTCCACTTT
CDR3 protein: CASSGSVIGPLLTLHF
D gene: .
clone size: .
V gene: TRBV2
J gene: TRBJ1-6

CDR3 DNA: TGTGCCAGCAGCTTGTCCCTAGCGGGGGGGCTTAATGAGCAGTTCTTC
CDR3 protein: CASSLSLAGGLNEQFF
D gene: TRBD2
clone size: .
V gene: TRBV5-5
J gene: TRBJ2-1

CDR3 DNA: TGCGCCAGCAGCTTGGGTACTAACGGGAGGGCAAGAACTGAAGCTTTCTTT
CDR3 protein: CASSLGTNGRARTEAFF
D gene: .
clone size: .
V gene: TRBV5-1
J gene: TRBJ1-1

CDR3 DNA: TGTGCCAGCAGCCAAGTCTCAGGGAAGGACGAGCAGTACTTC
CDR3 protein: CASSQVSGKDEQYF
D gene: .
clone size: .
V gene: TRBV3-1
J gene: TRBJ2-7

CDR3 DNA: TGCGCCAGCAGCCAATACGGGACTGGCGAAAACATTCAGTACTTC
CDR3 protein: CASSQYGTGENIQYF
D gene: .
clone size: .
V gene: TRBV4-3
J gene: TRBJ2-4

CDR3 DNA: TGCAGCGTTGGTCAGGGGGCGCAGGGCAATGAGCAGTTCTTC
CDR3 protein: CSVGQGAQGNEQFF
D gene: TRBD1
clone size: .
V gene: TRBV29-1
J gene: TRBJ2-1

CDR3 DNA: TGCGCCAGCAGCCCCCGAAGGGTAGCGGGAGGGGCAGATACGCAGTATTTT
CDR3 protein: CASSPRRVAGGADTQYF
D gene: TRBD2
clone size: .
V gene: TRBV4-3
J gene: TRBJ2-3

CDR3 DNA: TGCGCCAGCAGCTATCAGGGACGGACCGTGGATTCACCCCTCCACTTT
CDR3 protein: CASSYQGRTVDSPLHF
D gene: .
clone size: .
V gene: TRBV5-1
J gene: TRBJ1-6

CDR3 DNA: TGTGCCAGCAGCTCCCAGGAGGCTATCAATGAGCAGTTCTTC
CDR3 protein: CASSSQEAINEQFF
D gene: .
clone size: .
V gene: TRBV9
J gene: TRBJ2-1

CDR3 DNA: TGTGCCAGCAGCAAGAAGGACTGGCACTATGGCTACACCTTC
CDR3 protein: CASSKKDWHYGYTF
D gene: .
clone size: .
V gene: TRBV21-1
J gene: TRBJ1-2